Below, 3 T cell receptor beta chains from the same sample are listed, as sequenced in a study of shared clonotypes between healthy human individuals. Profiled with immunoSEQ multiplex PCR; TCRdb holds only in-frame clones, not every one. The sample includes around 2,000,000 clones, 85% to 95% of them seen just once. Sequences were obtained from naive CD4+ T cells sorted from blood. Subset indicated: CD45RA+ positively selected. The receptors stem from a man younger than 35 in good health.

CDR3 nucleotide sequence: TGTGCCTGGAGTGTGGCGGGGGTTATCCAAGAGACCCAGTACTTC. Translated, it gives CAWSVAGVIQETQYF. The V call is TRBV30, the J call TRBJ2-5; 7 bases align to TRBD2. This CDR3 contains 15 residues. Germline lookup yields CDR1 GTSNPN and CDR2 SVGIG (reference sequence). V was clipped by 0 bases and J by 1 base; unmatched bases: 5.

The chain uses TRBV10-3 and TRBJ2-4; tentatively, D is TRBD2 (6 bases). Per germline, CDR1 ENHRY and CDR2 SYGVKD. V shed 0 bases and J shed 6 bases, with 9 bases lying between them. This CDR3 comprises 14 residues. In DNA, the CDR3 is TGTGCCATCAGTGAGTCGGGGGAGGCAAACATTCAGTACTTC. Amino acids: CAISESGEANIQYF.

J is TRBJ1-1 and V is TRBV11-2; 10 bases map to TRBD1. CDR1 and CDR2 (germline): SGHAT, FQNNGV. The V and J ends lost 5 bases and 6 bases, in that order; junction bases with no gene match: 9. This CDR3 region has 15 residues. The CDR3 loop is CASSLGTGVMAEAFF. CDR3 bases: TGTGCCAGCAGCCTTGGGACAGGGGTTATGGCTGAAGCTTTCTTT.